The next 26 T cell receptor beta chains were all read from a single sample in a study of long-term antiretroviral therapy in people with HIV. This was the immunoSEQ v3.0 assay at survey level. Measured with immunoSEQ multiplex PCR; TCRdb has only the in-frame clones, and not every one. Among roughly 25,000 clones listed, around 80% were seen once. The source material was unsorted PBMCs, sampled 0.5 years after starting antiretroviral therapy. These receptors were taken from a woman in her forties with HIV.

This chain joins TRBV6-5 and TRBJ1-6; D might be TRBD1 (6 bases). Germline CDR1 reads MNHEY; CDR2 reads SVGAGI. The V end was cut by 4 bases, the J end by 8 bases, with 18 bases between. The CDR3 is made up of 16 amino acids. The CDR3 nucleotides are TGTGCCAGCAGTTCCCTCGGGGTGGGGGCGGATTCACCCCTCCACTTT. Residues: CASSSLGVGADSPLHF.

V is TRBV15 and J is TRBJ2-1; D gene unclear. Between the trimmed V and J ends, which lost 0 bases and 5 bases, there was a span of 8 bases. This CDR3 has 14 residues. From germline, CDR1 is LNHNV and CDR2 YYDKDF (reference sequence). This chain's CDR3 is CATSRDLSNNEQFF. CDR3 nucleotides: TGTGCCACCAGCAGAGATCTCAGTAACAATGAGCAGTTCTTC.

The J gene is TRBJ2-3, the V gene TRBV9; TRBD2 is a possible D gene (7 bases). With 0 bases removed from V and 4 bases from J, the gap between germline ends came to 12 bases. CDR1 SGDLS and CDR2 YYNGEE come from the germline V gene. The CDR3 length is 15 residues. CDR3 sequence reads: CASSVGGGLPDTQYF. In DNA, the CDR3 is TGTGCCAGCAGCGTAGGGGGGGGCCTCCCAGATACGCAGTATTTT.

The chain has TRBV18 and TRBJ2-3; 14 nucleotides align to TRBD2. Unmatched junction bases numbered 4, after V lost 6 bases and J lost 2 bases. This CDR3 comprises 16 residues. Germline assignment: CDR1 KGHSH and CDR2 LQKENI. The CDR3 coding sequence is TGTGCCAGCTCTCCGGGACTAGCGGGGGCCACAGATACGCAGTATTTT. This sequence encodes CASSPGLAGATDTQYF.

The rearrangement links TRBV7-3 to TRBJ2-5, with unresolved D. The germline V and J ends were trimmed by 2 bases and 5 bases, with 9 bases remaining between them. Looked up from germline, CDR1 is SGHTA and CDR2 is FQGTGA. The CDR3 has 13 residues. The CDR3 nucleotides are TGTGCCAGCAGCTTAGGGTTGGGGGAGACCCAGTACTTC. It specifies CASSLGLGETQYF.

The chain carries TRBV7-2 and TRBJ1-4, with no clear D. CDR1 SGHTA and CDR2 FQGNSA come from the germline V gene. The CDR3 is 13 amino acids. V lost 8 bases and J lost 6, with 13 bases in between. In DNA, the CDR3 is TGTGCCAGCCGGCGCCCCGGGGATGAAAAACTGTTTTTT. Amino acid sequence: CASRRPGDEKLFF.

This chain links TRBV4-3 with TRBJ1-2, with 9 bases lining up with TRBD1. Germline V gives CDR1 LGHNA, CDR2 YSLEER. This CDR3 spans 16 amino acids. V shed 0 bases and J 5 bases; nucleotides not matched to a gene: 7. In DNA, the CDR3 is TGCGCCAGCAGCCAAGATCTACAGGGGGCCCTATATGGCTACACCTTC. Its protein product is CASSQDLQGALYGYTF.

The V call is TRBV15, the J call TRBJ1-1; 9 nucleotides match TRBD1. The CDR3 consists of 13 residues. In germline, CDR1 is LNHNV, CDR2 YYDKDF (reference sequence). V dropped 3 bases and J dropped 8; count of bases not matched to a gene: 4. The CDR3 sequence is CATSRDRGLEAFF. The DNA of the CDR3 is TGTGCCACCAGCAGGGACAGGGGACTCGAAGCTTTCTTT.

This clone was observed once. This chain connects TRBV9 to TRBJ1-1, with D unclear. Germline V gives CDR1 SGDLS, CDR2 YYNGEE. The CDR3 sequence is 14 residues long. Trimming took 2 bases from V and 1 from J, leaving 9 bases between them. The DNA of the CDR3 is TGTGCCAGCAGCGTGGCAGGAGGGAACACTGAAGCTTTCTTT. Its translation is CASSVAGGNTEAFF.

The J gene is TRBJ2-1, the V gene TRBV11-2; 9 positions match TRBD1. The CDR3 consists of 15 residues. V lost 5 bases and J lost 3; bases outside the gene matches: 5. The germline V gene encodes CDR1 SGHAT and CDR2 FQNNGV. The CDR3 region is CASSRRGQGYNEQFF. For the CDR3, the DNA is TGTGCCAGCAGCCGCCGGGGACAGGGCTACAATGAGCAGTTCTTC.

V and J are TRBV2 and TRBJ2-1; D ambiguous. Germline V lookup: CDR1 SNHLY, CDR2 FYNNEI. The CDR3 has 13 residues. With 4 bases removed from V and 4 bases from J, the gap between germline ends came to 8 bases. CDR3 amino acids: CASSAEGYNEQFF. The CDR3 DNA reads as TGTGCCAGCAGTGCCGAAGGATACAATGAGCAGTTCTTC.

The gene calls are TRBV19 and TRBJ1-3; D gene ambiguous. V lost 7 bases to trimming and J lost 2 bases, with 12 bases between them. CDR3 length equals 14 residues. Germline V gene lookup returns CDR1 LNHDA and CDR2 SQIVND (reference sequence). The CDR3 region is CASKDRTAGNTIYF. In nucleotides, the CDR3 is TGTGCCAGTAAGGATAGGACGGCTGGAAACACCATATATTTT.

The chain employs TRBV5-4 and TRBJ2-5; TRBD2 matches at 7 bases. The germline CDR1 and CDR2 sequences are SGHNT and YYREEE (reference sequence). V trimming: 4 bases; J trimming: 2 bases; junction bases outside the gene matches: 8. CDR3 size: 15 residues. CDR3: CASSLVGGDQETQYF. The DNA of the CDR3 is TGTGCCAGCAGCCTTGTGGGGGGGGATCAAGAGACCCAGTACTTC.

The CDR3 DNA sequence: TGCGCCAGCAGCCAAGCAAGGGGGGTTGGGACCCAGTACTTC. It specifies CASSQARGVGTQYF. The chain employs TRBV4-3 and TRBJ2-5; the D gene could be TRBD1 or TRBD2 (6 bases each). Germline V gene lookup returns CDR1 LGHNA and CDR2 YSLEER. The CDR3 has 14 amino acids. Trimming removed 1 base from V and 7 bases from J, with 13 bases in between.

This sequence joins TRBV11-2 and TRBJ1-1; D perhaps matches TRBD1 (5 bases). The CDR3 is 13 amino acids. The V end lost 3 bases, the J end lost 3 bases, and 8 bases lay between the germline ends. Germline V gives CDR1 SGHAT, CDR2 FQNNGV. CDR3 residues: CASSLGPYTEAFF. The CDR3 DNA reads TGTGCCAGCAGCTTGGGGCCATACACTGAAGCTTTCTTT.

This sequence joins TRBV27 and TRBJ2-3; D call uncertain. Germline assignment: CDR1 MNHEY and CDR2 SMNVEV (reference sequence). There are 18 residues in the CDR3. The V gene lost 6 bases and the J gene lost 1 base, with 23 bases spanning the gap. This chain's CDR3 is CASSSDGFIGRGTDTQYF. The CDR3 DNA reads as TGTGCCAGCAGCTCCGACGGATTCATCGGACGGGGCACAGATACGCAGTATTTT.

V is TRBV19 and J is TRBJ1-4; 8 bases align to TRBD1. The CDR3 spans 14 residues. The V and J ends lost 7 bases and 1 base, in that order; junction bases with no gene match: 2. CDR1 is LNHDA, CDR2 SQIVND, per germline (reference sequence). Here the CDR3 reads CASIDRGTNEKLFF. In DNA form, the CDR3 reads TGTGCCAGTATCGACAGGGGAACTAATGAAAAACTGTTTTTT.

This clone was counted once. This sequence joins TRBV5-1 and TRBJ2-2; weak D call: TRBD1 (5 bases). This CDR3 has 16 residues. From germline, CDR1 is SGHRS and CDR2 YFSETQ. V lost 7 bases to trimming and J lost 7 bases, with 23 bases between them. The CDR3 is CASRRGPSTEGGELFF. CDR3 sequence (DNA): TGCGCCAGCCGAAGGGGCCCATCAACCGAAGGCGGGGAGCTGTTTTTT.

The chain joins TRBV11-2 to TRBJ1-3; possible D gene TRBD1, 6 bases. CDR1 SGHAT and CDR2 FQNNGV come from the germline V gene. The CDR3 consists of 15 residues. Deletions cut 2 bases from V and 4 bases from J, with 12 bases between. The CDR3 reads CASSLTQGAGNTIYF. DNA for the CDR3: TGTGCCAGCAGCTTAACACAGGGAGCCGGAAACACCATATATTTT.

In its sample, this clone was seen a few times. The rearrangement links TRBV5-1 to TRBJ2-7; possibly TRBD2 for D (7 bases). Per the germline V gene, CDR1 is SGHRS and CDR2 is YFSETQ. This CDR3 is built from 15 residues. V lost 0 bases, J lost 5 bases, and 15 bases lay in between. This CDR3 is CASSLVRGARDEQYF. CDR3 nucleotides: TGCGCCAGCAGCTTGGTTCGGGGGGCGAGGGACGAGCAGTACTTC. Together with reference TRBV5-1 and TRBJ2-7, the CDR3 gives the full variable domain: KAGVTQTPRYLIKTRGQQVTLSCSPISGHRSVSWYQQTPGQGLQFLFEYFSETQRNKGNFPGRFSGRQFSNSRSEMNVSTLELGDSALYLCASSLVRGARDEQYFGPGTRLTVT.

The rearrangement uses TRBV7-3 and TRBJ2-5, with D unclear. In germline, CDR1 is SGHTA, CDR2 FQGTGA. Trimming removed 5 bases at V and 3 bases at J, with 7 bases between. The CDR3 spans 12 residues. The CDR3 DNA reads TGTGCCAGCAGCACCTCCAAAGAGACCCAGTACTTC. This codes for CASSTSKETQYF.

The rearrangement links TRBV30 to TRBJ1-1; 7 bases line up with TRBD1. Germline CDR1 GTSNPN, CDR2 SVGIG (reference sequence). There are 17 residues in the CDR3. V was clipped by 1 base and J by 0 bases; unmatched bases: 11. In DNA, the CDR3 is TGTGCCTGGAGTGCGGCCAGGGGGACCCTCATGAACACTGAAGCTTTCTTT. Translation: CAWSAARGTLMNTEAFF.

The chain joins TRBV7-2 to TRBJ2-1; D might be TRBD2 (5 bases). Trimming took off 10 bases at V and 2 bases at J, with 18 bases between the two ends. The CDR3 sequence is 15 residues long. Germline V gene sequence: CDR1 SGHTA, CDR2 FQGNSA. In nucleotides, the CDR3 is TGTGCCACCGAGGGCGGGTCGATTCCCTACAATGAGCAGTTCTTC. Translated: CATEGGSIPYNEQFF.

J is TRBJ1-2 and V is TRBV27; D not resolved. Trimming pared 0 bases from V and 3 bases from J, leaving 8 bases between. This CDR3 region has 14 residues. The germline CDR1 and CDR2 sequences are MNHEY and SMNVEV (reference sequence). The CDR3 DNA sequence: TGTGCCAGCAGTTTATCGATGACTCACTATGGCTACACCTTC. It translates to CASSLSMTHYGYTF.

The genes are TRBV6-6 and TRBJ1-4, with D tentatively TRBD1 (5 bases). The CDR3 length is 15 residues. Trimming took 4 bases from V and 7 from J, leaving 16 bases between them. Germline V gene data show CDR1 as MNHNY and CDR2 as SVGAGI (reference sequence). CDR3: CASSSLGVMGEKLFF. CDR3 nucleotide sequence: TGTGCCAGCAGTTCCCTAGGGGTAATGGGTGAAAAACTGTTTTTT.

The genes are TRBV7-2 and TRBJ2-1; no clear D gene. Germline assignment: CDR1 SGHTA and CDR2 FQGNSA. Trimming removed 0 bases from V and 4 bases from J, with 4 bases in between. This CDR3 region has 13 residues. The DNA for the CDR3 is TGTGCCAGCAGCTTAGCTAGGTACAATGAGCAGTTCTTC. Translating gives CASSLARYNEQFF.